This T cell receptor (beta chain) is drawn from a study of OX40 agonist ivuxolimab in advanced cancers. Across the whole study: Patients received intravenous ivuxolimab every 2 weeks at 0.01 to 10 mg/kg. General study findings and limits: The average count of expanded clones was higher among CD8+ T cells than among CD4+. At 0.1 to 3.0 mg/kg and by week 6, CD4+ and CD8+ T cells in the blood had expanded clonally.

TCRdb's table, derived via immunoSEQ multiplex PCR, lists solely in-frame clones and lacks some. The data contain under 100,000 clones, about 88% of them singletons. As to this clone: Its antigen is still unknown.

J was trimmed by 5 bases and V by 0 bases; bases with no gene match: 6. Per the germline V gene, CDR1 is SGDLS and CDR2 is YYNGEE. CDR3 length: 15 amino acids. The rearrangement links TRBV9 to TRBJ2-7; TRBD1 matches at 9 bases. This clonotype was sampled from an adult with an advanced solid tumor such as melanoma, head and neck, liver or kidney cancer. The sequences come from CD4+ or CD8+ T cells sorted from blood, collected in a trial of the OX40 agonist ivuxolimab. The CDR3 reads CASSVGGTGLDEQYF. The CDR3 coding sequence is TGTGCCAGCAGCGTAGGGGGGACAGGGCTGGACGAGCAGTACTTC.